This T cell receptor beta chain was found in a study of cytomegalovirus exposure and HLA in healthy donors. On the study more broadly: Researchers previously reported finding just under 120 million unique TCR beta sequences from roughly 180 million T cells.

Germline V gives CDR1 MDHEN, CDR2 SYDVKM. V was clipped by 4 bases and J by 4 bases; unmatched bases: 12. The CDR3 loop spans 17 amino acids. Findings and caveats of the study: A highly shared variant cluster was judged a likely technical artifact. Previous analysis showed most TCR beta V segments were productive about 90% or about 30% of the time.

A multiplex PCR was run with 60 Vbeta primers and 13 Jbeta primers. This table comes from immunoSEQ multiplex PCR, and its TCRdb copy is limited to in-frame clones, with some not included. This table has some 110,000 clones, roughly three quarters appearing once. This clone showed up just a few times. Its antigen is still unknown. This clonotype originated in a man aged 25-40 years in good health and CMV-seronegative. The chain is built from TRBV28 and TRBJ1-5; 8 bases are shared with TRBD1. The sample taken for sequencing was PBMCs. DNA for the CDR3: TGTGCCAGCAGTTCCCTTATAGACAGGGGAAGGAATCAGCCCCAGCATTTT. The encoded protein is CASSSLIDRGRNQPQHF.